The 25 T cell receptor beta chains in this list originate from one sample, sequenced in a study of identifying expanded T cells in peripheral blood (dated by TCRdb to about 2019). Receptor libraries were prepared by the immunoSEQ multiplex PCR assay. TCRdb took over this immuneACCESS table, retaining in-frame rearrangements with V and J assigned. Such tables are incomplete; in checked studies, under half of the missing clones stem from an unresolved V gene, and the remainder is unexplained. Across this sample there are about 91,000 clones, with roughly 86% seen only once. 3% to 5% of the sample rests with the top ten. Source material: blood. The receptors were gathered from a person aged 18-70 years in good health.

The chain couples TRBV4-2 to TRBJ2-7; D is unresolved. CDR3 length equals 15 residues. V dropped 0 bases and J dropped 0 bases, with 9 bases sitting between them. Germline loops: CDR1 LGHNA, CDR2 YNFKEQ. The CDR3 region is CASSQEGGSSYEQYF. Written as DNA, the CDR3 is TGTGCCAGCAGCCAAGAGGGCGGTAGCTCCTACGAGCAGTACTTC.

V and J are TRBV2 and TRBJ2-7, with 10 bases identical to TRBD2. The V and J ends lost 8 bases and 6 bases, in that order; junction bases with no gene match: 13. Germline CDR1 is SNHLY and CDR2 is FYNNEI. The CDR3 has 15 amino acids. The CDR3 sequence is CASSGLAAVGPEQYF. Here the CDR3 DNA reads TGTGCCAGCTCAGGACTAGCGGCAGTTGGGCCCGAGCAGTACTTC.

The chain employs TRBV6-5 and TRBJ2-7, with no clear D. V dropped 7 bases and J dropped 2 bases, with 12 bases sitting between them. CDR1 and CDR2 (germline): MNHEY, SVGAGI. The CDR3 covers 13 residues. The DNA for the CDR3 is TGTGCCAGCATAGGGCAGCCCGCCTACGAGCAGTACTTC. It codes for CASIGQPAYEQYF.

V gene TRBV28 combines with J gene TRBJ2-3, with no clear D. This CDR3 has 13 amino acids. CDR1 is MDHEN, CDR2 SYDVKM, per germline. Trimming stripped 5 bases from V and 4 bases from J, with 10 bases between. The CDR3, as DNA: TGTGCCAGCAGTCCTGCCCGGCCAGATACGCAGTATTTT. This gives the protein CASSPARPDTQYF. The complete variable domain, with remaining parts taken from reference TRBV28 and TRBJ2-3, reads DVKVTQSSRYLVKRTGEKVFLECVQDMDHENMFWYRQDPGLGLRLIYFSYDVKMKEKGDIPEGYSVSREKKERFSLILESASTNQTSMYLCASSPARPDTQYFGPGTRLTVL.

V gene TRBV9 combines with J gene TRBJ2-7; 7 bases line up with TRBD1. Trimming took 3 bases from V and 2 from J; bases not matched to a gene: 8. The CDR3 totals 15 residues. Germline V gene data show CDR1 as SGDLS and CDR2 as YYNGEE. The CDR3 spells CASSGARGQAYEQYF. The DNA for the CDR3 is TGTGCCAGCAGCGGTGCAAGGGGGCAGGCCTACGAGCAGTACTTC.

As to this clone: A junction end diverges from the germline sequence, so it may reflect a read error. V gene TRBV6-1 combines with J gene TRBJ1-2; TRBD1 agrees at 7 bases. Germline CDR1 is MNHNS and CDR2 is SASEGT. The CDR3 extends over 14 amino acids. The CDR3 sequence is CVDLEGTVNYGYTF. The CDR3 bases are TGCGTCGACCTGGAAGGGACAGTTAACTATGGCTACACCTTC.

The chain is built from TRBV28 and TRBJ2-2; 16 bases are shared with TRBD2. The germline gives CDR1 MDHEN, CDR2 SYDVKM. V trimming: 5 bases; J trimming: 4 bases; junction bases outside the gene matches: 7. CDR3 length: 18 residues. CDR3 nucleotides: TGTGCCAGCAGTCCGGGGACTAGCGGGAGGGGCGCCACCGGGGAGCTGTTTTTT. It codes for CASSPGTSGRGATGELFF.

The CDR3 sequence: CASSDQGYEQYF. Written as DNA, the CDR3 is TGTGCCAGCAGTGACCAGGGATACGAGCAGTACTTC. The chain combines TRBV2 with TRBJ2-7, with D perhaps matching TRBD1 (5 bases). V was cut by 3 bases and J by 4 bases, with 7 bases left in between. The CDR3 totals 12 residues. Germline V gene sequence: CDR1 SNHLY, CDR2 FYNNEI.

This chain links TRBV5-1 with TRBJ1-5; TRBD1 agrees at 7 bases. V lost 4 bases and J lost 4; bases outside the gene matches: 8. CDR1 is SGHRS, CDR2 YFSETQ, per germline. The CDR3 is made up of 15 amino acids. Written as DNA, the CDR3 is TGCGCCAGCAGCCCATGGACAGGACCTAATCAGCCCCAGCATTTT. Amino acid sequence: CASSPWTGPNQPQHF.

The rearrangement uses TRBV28 and TRBJ1-6; possible D gene TRBD1, 5 bases. From germline, CDR1 is MDHEN and CDR2 SYDVKM. Trimming stripped 4 bases from V and 8 bases from J, with 12 bases between. The CDR3 sequence is 14 residues long. CDR3 sequence: CASSSGTPDSPLHF. The DNA of the CDR3 is TGTGCCAGCAGTTCCGGGACCCCGGATTCACCCCTCCACTTT.

This chain links TRBV7-8 with TRBJ2-7, with 9 positions matching TRBD1. V was clipped by 7 bases and J by 5 bases; unmatched bases: 18. This CDR3 has 17 amino acids. The germline CDR1 and CDR2 sequences are SGHVS and FQNEAQ. The CDR3 DNA sequence: TGTGCCAGCATCCTCCGGAGACCGGGACAGGGAGGCCACGAGCAGTACTTC. It specifies CASILRRPGQGGHEQYF.

V is TRBV7-2 and J is TRBJ2-2, with TRBD1 matching over 8 bases. The CDR3 consists of 15 residues. V lost 3 bases, J lost 4 bases, and 4 bases stayed unmatched. The germline gives CDR1 SGHTA, CDR2 FQGNSA. CDR3 protein: CASSFRTGITGELFF. In DNA form, the CDR3 reads TGTGCCAGCAGCTTCAGGACAGGGATCACCGGGGAGCTGTTTTTT.

The chain links TRBV29-1 to TRBJ2-1; D tentatively fits TRBD1 or TRBD2 (6 bases each). With 1 base removed from V and 7 bases from J, the gap between germline ends came to 14 bases. The CDR3 spans 14 residues. Germline CDR1 and CDR2: SQVTM and ANQGSEA. The CDR3 DNA reads TGCAGCGTTGAAGCCAGGGGACGGGGGAATGAGCAGTTCTTC. Amino acid sequence: CSVEARGRGNEQFF.

V gene TRBV7-9 combines with J gene TRBJ1-3; D perhaps matches TRBD1 (5 bases). With 4 bases removed from V and 4 bases from J, the gap between germline ends came to 11 bases. There are 14 residues in the CDR3. CDR1 and CDR2 from the germline V gene are SEHNR and FQNEAQ (reference sequence). In DNA, the CDR3 is TGTGCCAGCAGCTCAGTGGGGCTCGGAAACACCATATATTTT. Translated, it gives CASSSVGLGNTIYF.

The CDR3 DNA reads as TGTGCCACCAGCAGAAGACAAAGCTCTGGAAACACCATATATTTT. It codes for CATSRRQSSGNTIYF. The chain links TRBV15 to TRBJ1-3; no clear D gene. The germline CDR1 and CDR2 sequences are LNHNV and YYDKDF (reference sequence). Between the trimmed V and J ends, which lost 2 bases and 0 bases, there was a span of 8 bases. The CDR3 totals 15 residues.

The chain recombines TRBV7-9 with TRBJ2-1; 7 bases fit TRBD2. The length of the CDR3 is 16 residues. The germline V gene encodes CDR1 SEHNR and CDR2 FQNEAQ (reference sequence). The V gene end was trimmed by 5 bases and the J gene end by 4 bases; junction bases not matched to a gene: 11. The CDR3 sequence: CASSPRMGGVYNEQFF. The DNA for the CDR3 is TGTGCCAGCAGCCCTAGGATGGGAGGGGTATACAATGAGCAGTTCTTC.

This sequence joins TRBV6-4 and TRBJ2-1, with D possibly TRBD2 on 5 matching bases. V was shortened by 0 bases and J by 9 bases, with 9 bases between the two germline ends. This CDR3 is 13 amino acids long. Germline CDR1 MRHNA, CDR2 SNTAGT. The CDR3 loop is CASSDSPEGEQFF. The CDR3 nucleotides read TGTGCCAGCAGTGACTCGCCCGAGGGTGAGCAGTTCTTC.

The rearrangement links TRBV2 to TRBJ2-3; 14 nucleotides align to TRBD2. Germline CDR1 and CDR2: SNHLY and FYNNEI. CDR3 length equals 15 residues. With 8 bases clipped from V and 3 bases from J, the junction kept 4 bases outside the gene matches. DNA of the CDR3: TGTGCCAGCCAGACTAGCGGGGGGGCGACAGATACGCAGTATTTT. Its protein product is CASQTSGGATDTQYF.

V and J are TRBV7-3 and TRBJ2-2; unclear D gene. Trimming pared 10 bases from V and 8 bases from J, leaving 8 bases between. The germline V gene encodes CDR1 SGHTA and CDR2 FQGTGA. The CDR3 is 10 residues long. CDR3 protein: CATGEGELFF. The CDR3 DNA follows: TGTGCCACTGGTGAAGGGGAGCTGTTTTTT.

This chain joins TRBV2 and TRBJ2-2, with 10 bases lining up with TRBD2. Germline V gives CDR1 SNHLY, CDR2 FYNNEI. V trimming: 7 bases; J trimming: 4 bases; junction bases outside the gene matches: 6. This CDR3 contains 15 residues. The CDR3 DNA is TGTGCCAGCAAAGTAGCGGGGGGCCCCACCGGGGAGCTGTTTTTT. Residues: CASKVAGGPTGELFF.

CDR3 nucleotide sequence: TGTGCCACCAGCAGAGATCGGGGGAGCTCCTACGAGCAGTACTTC. Translating gives CATSRDRGSSYEQYF. The genes are TRBV15 and TRBJ2-7; TRBD2 is a possible D gene (6 bases). This CDR3 region has 15 residues. Germline V gives CDR1 LNHNV, CDR2 YYDKDF (reference sequence). Trimming cost V 0 bases and J 0 bases, with 9 bases left between them.

This clone showed up just once. This chain connects TRBV7-7 to TRBJ2-5; 10 nucleotides agree with TRBD1. Germline V gene lookup returns CDR1 SSHAT and CDR2 FNYEAQ (reference sequence). The V segment lost 5 bases and the J segment 5 bases; nucleotides outside the gene matches: 8. The CDR3 spans 15 residues. The CDR3 nucleotides are TGTGCCAGCAGCCCTGGGACAGGGGAAGGGGAGACCCAGTACTTC. Protein sequence: CASSPGTGEGETQYF.

J is TRBJ2-7 and V is TRBV28; possible D gene TRBD2, 5 bases. Trimming removed 3 bases at V and 7 bases at J, with 10 bases between. Germline V gives CDR1 MDHEN, CDR2 SYDVKM. The CDR3 contains 12 residues. The CDR3 loop is CASSFGGGEQYF. Here the CDR3 DNA reads TGTGCCAGCAGTTTCGGCGGCGGGGAGCAGTACTTC.

The rearrangement links TRBV7-8 to TRBJ2-1; 7 positions match TRBD2. The CDR3 has 16 residues. Germline values: CDR1 SGHVS, CDR2 FQNEAQ. V lost 5 bases to trimming and J lost 2 bases; unmatched junction nucleotides: 9. CDR3 DNA: TGTGCCAGCAGCGCGAGAGCGGGGAGAGCCTACAATGAGCAGTTCTTC. Protein: CASSARAGRAYNEQFF. The full variable domain, completed using reference TRBV7-8 and TRBJ2-1, is GAGVSQSPRYKVAKRGQDVALRCDPISGHVSLFWYQQALGQGPEFLTYFQNEAQLDKSGLPSDRFFAERPEGSVSTLKIQRTQQEDSAVYLCASSARAGRAYNEQFFGPGTRLTVL.

This chain joins TRBV28 and TRBJ2-3; D possibly corresponds to TRBD2 (5 bases). Germline V gene sequence: CDR1 MDHEN, CDR2 SYDVKM. This CDR3 is 14 amino acids long. With 1 base removed from V and 8 bases from J, the gap between germline ends came to 13 bases. CDR3 sequence reads: CASSLFRGWVTQYF. In DNA, the CDR3 is TGTGCCAGCAGTTTATTCAGAGGGTGGGTTACGCAGTATTTT.